Shown below are 20 T cell receptor beta chains from a single sample sequenced in a study of CXCR3-negative and CXCR3-positive naive CD8 T cells. Points from the study as a whole: Naive cells that were CXCR3-positive had more hydrophobic TRB CDR3s (compared with CXCR3-negative naive cells).

The study made its TRB cDNA libraries by 5' RACE, adding UMI labels. With the 5' RACE reads reprocessed, TCRdb shows one record per CDR3 protein and no DNA. Recorded for this sample: around 160,000 distinct CDR3 sequences. Antigen specificity for these receptors is unknown. Sequenced input: naive CXCR3+ CD8+ T cells from blood. Subset indicated: CD45RO-CCR7+CD27+CD95- naive CD8+ T cells expressing CXCR3 (TNR3+). The receptors stem from a human donor in good health. Some clones in this sample may be carry-over from other donors' samples.

CDR3 loop: CASSPPTSGNEQFF. The chain recombines TRBV7-9 with TRBJ2-1; there is no DNA to check the TCRdb D call of TRBD2. Germline assignment: CDR1 SEHNR and CDR2 FQNEAQ (reference sequence). CDR3 size: 14 residues.

The chain combines TRBV29-1 with TRBJ1-5; the TRBD1 assignment by TCRdb is unverifiable without DNA. The CDR3 has 13 amino acids. In germline, CDR1 is SQVTM, CDR2 ANQGSEA. The CDR3 sequence: CSGGSGLNQPQHF.

V usage is TRBV6-5 and J usage is TRBJ2-5; TCRdb designates TRBD2, a call that cannot be tested without DNA. This CDR3 has 15 residues. The germline V gene has CDR1 MNHEY and CDR2 SVGAGI. CDR3 in amino acids: CASSPNGRVMETQYF.

The chain is built from TRBV2 and TRBJ2-7. This CDR3 has 12 amino acids. Germline loops: CDR1 SNHLY, CDR2 FYNNEI. CDR3 amino acids: CASSEGSGEQYF. The full variable domain, in which reference TRBV2 and TRBJ2-7 provide the parts outside the CDR3, is EPEVTQTPSHQVTQMGQEVILRCVPISNHLYFYWYRQILGQKVEFLVSFYNNEISEKSEIFDDQFSVERPDGSNFTLKIRSTKLEDSAMYFCASSEGSGEQYFGPGTRLTVT.

V gene TRBV7-9 combines with J gene TRBJ1-1. Per the germline V gene, CDR1 is SEHNR and CDR2 is FQNEAQ (reference sequence). CDR3 length equals 14 residues. This CDR3 is CASSWVGVNTEAFF.

The rearrangement joins TRBV29-1 to TRBJ2-7; with no DNA, the TCRdb D assignment of TRBD1 cannot be verified. The CDR3 spans 14 residues. CDR1 and CDR2 (germline): SQVTM, ANQGSEA. The CDR3 loop is CSILGTGGEYEQYF.

The chain uses TRBV20-1 and TRBJ1-2. Germline V gene lookup returns CDR1 DFQATT and CDR2 SNEGSKA (reference sequence). CDR3 length equals 12 residues. The CDR3 reads CSAPRSDYGYTF.

The V call is TRBV6-1, the J call TRBJ2-7; with no DNA, the TCRdb D assignment of TRBD2 cannot be verified. The CDR3 spans 16 residues. The V gene's germline CDR1 is MNHNS and CDR2 SASEGT. The CDR3 loop reads CASSEFGTSGIYEQYF.

This chain links TRBV7-8 with TRBJ2-1; with no DNA, the TCRdb D assignment of TRBD1 cannot be verified. This CDR3 is 12 amino acids long. From germline, CDR1 is SGHVS and CDR2 FQNEAQ. This chain's CDR3 is CASKGVGNEQFF. The whole variable domain, filled in from reference TRBV7-8 and TRBJ2-1, reads GAGVSQSPRYKVAKRGQDVALRCDPISGHVSLFWYQQALGQGPEFLTYFQNEAQLDKSGLPSDRFFAERPEGSVSTLKIQRTQQEDSAVYLCASKGVGNEQFFGPGTRLTVL.

V usage is TRBV28 and J usage is TRBJ2-2; TCRdb indicates TRBD1, and absent DNA this call remains unverified. CDR1 is MDHEN, CDR2 SYDVKM, per germline. The CDR3 is 13 amino acids. CDR3 region: CASRGSNTGELSF. Full variable domain (missing parts from reference TRBV28 and TRBJ2-2): DVKVTQSSRYLVKRTGEKVFLECVQDMDHENMFWYRQDPGLGLRLIYFSYDVKMKEKGDIPEGYSVSREKKERFSLILESASTNQTSMYLCASRGSNTGELSFGEGSRLTVL.

This chain uses TRBV6-6 with TRBJ2-2; TCRdb picks TRBD2, but there is no DNA to check that call. The CDR3 covers 12 residues. Germline V CDR1 and CDR2: MNHNY, SVGAGI (reference sequence). CDR3 amino acids: CASRPSPGELFF.

The rearrangement links TRBV29-1 to TRBJ1-2; no DNA is available, so the TRBD1 call from TCRdb remains unchecked. Germline lookup yields CDR1 SQVTM and CDR2 ANQGSEA. The CDR3 spans 13 residues. The CDR3 region is CSVSPSGGLGYTF.

The chain uses TRBV28 and TRBJ2-2; TCRdb lists TRBD1, though no DNA is available to test this call. Germline CDR1 reads MDHEN; CDR2 reads SYDVKM. This CDR3 has 18 residues. CDR3 protein: CASRLPFTGTGPTGELFF.

The CDR3 sequence is CASSIGGGATTTHGYTF. The genes are TRBV19 and TRBJ1-2. Germline values: CDR1 LNHDA, CDR2 SQIVND (reference sequence). The CDR3 extends over 17 amino acids.

CDR3 residues: CSVYWDGGYGYTF. The rearrangement joins TRBV29-1 to TRBJ1-2. This CDR3 is 13 amino acids long. Germline V CDR1 and CDR2: SQVTM, ANQGSEA.

The rearrangement links TRBV27 to TRBJ2-5; TCRdb's assignment of TRBD2 cannot be checked, as there is no DNA. The CDR3 totals 16 residues. Looked up from germline, CDR1 is MNHEY and CDR2 is SMNVEV (reference sequence). The CDR3 sequence: CASGPQEPRTQETQYF.

This rearrangement joins TRBV11-3 to TRBJ2-3. The CDR3 is made up of 13 amino acids. Germline CDR1 and CDR2: SGHNT and YENEEA. This CDR3 is CASSPTTTDTQYF.

V and J are TRBV28 and TRBJ2-2; checking the TCRdb D call of TRBD2 is not possible without DNA. Germline loops: CDR1 MDHEN, CDR2 SYDVKM. The CDR3 contains 21 residues. The CDR3 is CASSLWLGGPEGSANTGELFF.

The CDR3 loop reads CSVEDRQATDTQYF. The rearrangement joins TRBV29-1 to TRBJ2-3. The CDR3 has 14 amino acids. CDR1 SQVTM and CDR2 ANQGSEA come from the germline V gene.

The V gene is TRBV29-1, the J gene TRBJ1-2; TCRdb picks TRBD1, but there is no DNA to check that call. Germline V CDR1 and CDR2: SQVTM, ANQGSEA. The CDR3 is 13 amino acids. The chain's CDR3 is CSVYQGANYGYTF.